Presented here are 10 T cell receptor beta chains from one specimen sequenced in a study of blood T cell repertoires in COVID-19. The repertoire was sequenced with immunoSEQ multiplex PCR; TCRdb's copy has only in-frame clones and lacks some. The table has around 160,000 clones, less than 90% seen once. Input material: PBMCs or T cells enriched from blood (not recorded which). These receptors were obtained from a woman between 50 and 59 years old who had been exposed to COVID-19.

The chain carries TRBV4-1 and TRBJ1-2; TRBD1 matches at 7 bases. Germline assignment: CDR1 MGHRA and CDR2 YSYEKL. With V trimmed by 0 bases and J by 2 bases, 6 bases remained unmatched. The CDR3 is made up of 16 amino acids. CDR3 nucleotides: TGCGCCAGCAGCCAAGAGACAGGGAAATCAAACTATGGCTACACCTTC. Protein sequence: CASSQETGKSNYGYTF.

The chain recombines TRBV5-1 with TRBJ1-4; D perhaps matches TRBD1 (5 bases). The V gene lost 3 bases and the J gene lost 6 bases, with 15 bases spanning the gap. This CDR3 is 15 amino acids long. The germline V gene encodes CDR1 SGHRS and CDR2 YFSETQ. The CDR3 nucleotides read TGCGCCAGCAGCTCTAAGGGCTGGGGGGATGAAAAACTGTTTTTT. The encoded protein is CASSSKGWGDEKLFF.

The chain links TRBV6-5 to TRBJ2-5; no definite D call. CDR1 MNHEY and CDR2 SVGAGI come from the germline V gene. The CDR3 is 15 residues long. V lost 4 bases to trimming and J lost 1 base, with 13 bases between them. This CDR3 is CASSSSPGAQETQYF. The CDR3 nucleotides read TGTGCCAGCAGTTCGAGCCCTGGTGCCCAAGAGACCCAGTACTTC.

This clone was observed a handful of times. The V call is TRBV7-9, the J call TRBJ1-1, with D possibly being TRBD1 (5 bases). V was cut by 1 base and J by 0 bases, with 6 bases left in between. This CDR3 comprises 14 residues. Germline V CDR1 and CDR2: SEHNR, FQNEAQ (reference sequence). In nucleotides, the CDR3 is TGTGCCAGCAGCTTAGAAGGGGTGAACACTGAAGCTTTCTTT. Translation: CASSLEGVNTEAFF.

This sequence joins TRBV10-3 and TRBJ1-2; D unresolved. The CDR3 is 12 residues long. Trimming took 2 bases from V and 5 from J, leaving 6 bases between them. Germline lookup yields CDR1 ENHRY and CDR2 SYGVKD. The chain's CDR3 is CAISEGGYGYTF. Written as DNA, the CDR3 is TGTGCCATCAGTGAGGGCGGGTATGGCTACACCTTC.

In the case of this clone: A much larger clonotype is one base distant, so this may be a read error. The rearrangement links TRBV6-5 to TRBJ1-5; 11 nucleotides agree with TRBD1. After removal of 4 bases from V and 7 bases from J, the junction contained 0 bases not matched to a gene. The CDR3 runs 13 residues. Germline assignment: CDR1 MNHEY and CDR2 SVGAGI. Written as DNA, the CDR3 is TGTGCCAGCAGTTGGACAGGGGGCCAGCCCCAGCATTTT. Its translation: CASSWTGGQPQHF.

The chain employs TRBV3-1 (or the pseudogene TRBV3-2) and TRBJ2-5; 12 nucleotides match TRBD2. The CDR3 is made up of 13 amino acids. Germline-derived CDR1 and CDR2 are LGHDT and YNNKEL (reference sequence). With 5 bases clipped from V and 5 bases from J, the junction kept 0 bases outside the gene matches. The DNA for the CDR3 is TGTGCCAGCAGCGGGACTAGCGGGGAGACCCAGTACTTC. This encodes CASSGTSGETQYF.

The gene calls are TRBV29-1 and TRBJ1-2, with 7 bases matching TRBD1. Germline CDR1 SQVTM, CDR2 ANQGSEA. The CDR3 extends over 14 amino acids. The V and J ends lost 4 bases and 1 base, in that order; junction bases with no gene match: 6. CDR3 protein: CSVVGGQLNYGYTF. The CDR3 DNA sequence: TGCAGCGTTGTGGGGGGACAGCTTAACTATGGCTACACCTTC.

There are a few counts of this clone. The chain recombines TRBV5-1 with TRBJ1-1, with 9 bases fitting TRBD1. Germline V CDR1 and CDR2: SGHRS, YFSETQ. The CDR3 length is 15 residues. V shed 4 bases and J 2 bases; nucleotides not matched to a gene: 6. The chain's CDR3 is CASSGGQGGNTEAFF. DNA of the CDR3: TGCGCCAGCAGCGGGGGACAGGGTGGTAACACTGAAGCTTTCTTT.

The sample holds one count of this clone. V usage is TRBV13 and J usage is TRBJ2-1; 11 nucleotides align to TRBD1. The CDR3 spans 14 residues. The germline V gene encodes CDR1 PRHDT and CDR2 FYEKMQ (reference sequence). J lost 7 bases, V lost 5 bases, and 4 bases had no gene match. CDR3 region: CASSPRDRGNEQFF. CDR3 sequence (DNA): TGTGCCAGCAGCCCCCGGGACAGGGGGAATGAGCAGTTCTTC.